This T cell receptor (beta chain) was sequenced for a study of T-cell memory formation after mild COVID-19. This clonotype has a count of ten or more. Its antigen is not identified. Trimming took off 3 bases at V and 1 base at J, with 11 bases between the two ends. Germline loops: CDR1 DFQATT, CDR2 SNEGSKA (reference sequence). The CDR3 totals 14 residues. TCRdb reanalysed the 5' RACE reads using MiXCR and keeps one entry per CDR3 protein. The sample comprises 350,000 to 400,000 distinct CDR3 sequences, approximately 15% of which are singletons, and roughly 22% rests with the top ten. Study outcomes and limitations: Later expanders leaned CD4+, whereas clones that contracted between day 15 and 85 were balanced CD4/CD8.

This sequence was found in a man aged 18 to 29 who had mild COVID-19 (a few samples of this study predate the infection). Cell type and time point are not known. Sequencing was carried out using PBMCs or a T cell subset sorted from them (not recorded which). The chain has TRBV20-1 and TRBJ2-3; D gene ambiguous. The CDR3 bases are TGCAGTGCTAGCTGGGGTCGGGGCACAGATACGCAGTATTTT. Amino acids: CSASWGRGTDTQYF.